This passage covers 5 T cell receptor beta chains from one sample sequenced in a study of blood T cell repertoires in COVID-19. Produced via immunoSEQ multiplex PCR; TCRdb's table is partial and in-frame only. Among 200,000 to 300,000 clones listed, approximately 88% were seen once. Sample: peripheral blood. The receptors originated from a woman aged 25 to 39 with COVID-19, enrolled during active disease.

The rearrangement links TRBV30 to TRBJ2-1; TRBD2 matches 8 bases. CDR1 and CDR2 from the germline V gene are GTSNPN and SVGIG (reference sequence). There are 13 residues in the CDR3. V lost 7 bases, J lost 5 bases, and 7 bases stayed unmatched. CDR3 amino acids: CALAAGGDNEQFF. The CDR3 DNA sequence: TGTGCCTTGGCCGCGGGAGGAGACAATGAGCAGTTCTTC.

The chain links TRBV5-1 to TRBJ2-1; 11 positions agree with TRBD2. CDR1 is SGHRS and CDR2 is YFSETQ in the germline V gene. With V trimmed by 4 bases and J by 10 bases, 10 bases remained unmatched. There are 15 residues in the CDR3. The CDR3 protein is CASSLSLAGGGEQFF. The DNA of the CDR3 is TGCGCCAGCAGCCTATCTCTAGCGGGGGGCGGGGAGCAGTTCTTC.

The chain joins TRBV19 to TRBJ1-1; no firm D call. Trimming left V 5 bases short and J 0 bases short, with 7 bases between. Germline V gene sequence: CDR1 LNHDA, CDR2 SQIVND (reference sequence). The CDR3 sequence is 13 residues long. This CDR3 reads CASSETMNTEAFF. The CDR3 DNA follows: TGTGCCAGTAGTGAGACAATGAACACTGAAGCTTTCTTT.

V gene TRBV28 combines with J gene TRBJ1-6; maybe TRBD1 (6 bases). The CDR3 is 15 amino acids. The germline V gene has CDR1 MDHEN and CDR2 SYDVKM. V dropped 7 bases and J dropped 6 bases, with 16 bases sitting between them. The DNA for the CDR3 is TGTGCCAGCAACCCCCCGCGGGGGCCTAATTCACCCCTCCACTTT. Its protein product is CASNPPRGPNSPLHF.

The chain is built from TRBV6-2 or TRBV6-3 and TRBJ2-2; 15 bases agree with TRBD2. Germline trimming cut 5 bases from V and 5 bases from J; bases unmatched to any gene: 6. The germline CDR1 and CDR2 sequences are MNHEY and SVGEGT. The CDR3 extends over 17 amino acids. CDR3 in DNA: TGTGCCAGCAGTCGTCCGGGACTAGCGGGAGGAACCGGGGAGCTGTTTTTT. Encoded protein: CASSRPGLAGGTGELFF.